Detailed here is one T cell receptor (beta chain). Its matching antigen is unknown. The data were taken from a study of T-cell memory formation after mild COVID-19. Regarding the study as a whole: Pre-infection memory harbored some responding clones, suggesting cross-reactive memory joined. Confirmation of SARS-CoV-2 specificity was lacking for second-wave clones peaking day 37.

From germline, CDR1 is SQVTM and CDR2 ANQGSEA. V lost 4 bases to trimming and J lost 8 bases, with 12 bases between them. The CDR3 has 12 residues. Each CDR3 protein is one row after TCRdb ran MiXCR on the 5' RACE reads. The sample carries 360,000 or so distinct CDR3 sequences, 25% to 30% recorded once. The specimen was PBMCs or a T cell subset sorted from them (not recorded which). The chain is built from TRBV29-1 and TRBJ2-4; no reliable D call. This sequence was found in an adult woman who had mild COVID-19 (a few samples of this study predate the infection). Cell type and time point are not known. The CDR3 here is CSVGGSGDIQYF. The CDR3 DNA reads TGCAGCGTTGGCGGATCTGGGGACATTCAGTACTTC.